The entry below gives a single T cell receptor beta chain sequence along with its context. Its antigen is unidentified. This table comes from immunoSEQ multiplex PCR, and its TCRdb copy is limited to in-frame clones, with some not included. The sample records 15,000 or so clones, under 90% being singletons. The data were taken from a study of PD-1 blockade in mismatch repair-deficient tumors. Broader study findings: Tumor-resident clones, often undetectable pretreatment in blood, expanded then contracted after pembrolizumab.

The source is an adult with mismatch repair-deficient cancer. This specimen was PBMCs, taken less than 25 weeks after starting pembrolizumab.

The CDR3 here is CASRLAELAGVSEGEQFF. For the CDR3, the DNA is TGTGCAAGTCGCTTAGCCGAACTAGCGGGAGTATCAGAGGGTGAGCAGTTCTTC. The chain has TRBV12-2 and TRBJ2-1; the DNA was not used to check the table's D call, TRBD2. TRBV12-2 is reported as a pseudogene. This CDR3 is 18 amino acids long.